This T cell receptor (beta chain) was sequenced in a study of shared clonotypes between healthy human individuals. Study context: Donors were a couple of women and three men aged 18 to 49.

Germline-derived CDR1 and CDR2 are MNHEY and SVGAGI. The CDR3 length is 12 residues. The V and J ends lost 6 bases and 6 bases respectively, with 12 bases between them. Clones were read by immunoSEQ multiplex PCR, and TCRdb kept only the in-frame ones, dropping some. The table lists 2,500,000 or so clones, roughly 93% of them singletons. The gene calls are TRBV6-5 and TRBJ2-7; possible D gene TRBD1, 5 bases. The sample comprised naive CD4+ T cells from PBMCs. Regarding subset: CD45RA+ positively selected. The receptor comes from a man between 18 and 29 years old in good health. Some clones in this sample may be carry-over from other donors' samples. DNA of the CDR3: TGTGCCAGCAGCCAGGACACATTCGAGCAGTACTTC. As protein: CASSQDTFEQYF.